Each of the 10 T cell receptor beta chains below was sequenced from the same sample in a study of technical replicates of blood from several donors. Sequencing used immunoSEQ multiplex PCR; TCRdb keeps in-frame clones, though not all of them. Seen here are some 62,000 clones, over 75% observed once, and the top ten hold about 5.2%. Sequencing input: PBMCs. All receptors come from a human donor in good health. Some clones in this sample may be carry-over from other donors' samples.

This chain uses TRBV5-1 with TRBJ2-5; 9 bases are shared with TRBD1. Looked up from germline, CDR1 is SGHRS and CDR2 is YFSETQ. V lost 4 bases and J lost 2; bases outside the gene matches: 6. This CDR3 contains 15 residues. For the CDR3, the DNA is TGCGCCAGCAGCCCCCGGACAGGGGCGCAAGAGACCCAGTACTTC. Protein product: CASSPRTGAQETQYF.

J is TRBJ2-6 and V is TRBV7-3; no reliable D call. CDR1 SGHTA and CDR2 FQGTGA come from the germline V gene. The germline V and J ends were trimmed by 5 bases and 0 bases, with 14 bases remaining between them. This CDR3 region has 17 residues. CDR3: CASSPSGSPSGANVLTF. DNA of the CDR3: TGTGCCAGCAGCCCCTCCGGGTCCCCCTCTGGGGCCAACGTCCTGACTTTC.

This clone was observed at least ten times. V and J are TRBV2 and TRBJ2-7; the D gene is possibly TRBD1 (5 bases). Trimming took 5 bases from V and 5 from J, leaving 13 bases between them. Germline V lookup: CDR1 SNHLY, CDR2 FYNNEI. CDR3 length: 13 amino acids. The CDR3 sequence: CASSYSGYHEQYF. The CDR3 nucleotides are TGTGCCAGCAGTTATTCAGGGTACCACGAGCAGTACTTC. Combining the CDR3 with reference TRBV2 and TRBJ2-7 gives the whole variable domain EPEVTQTPSHQVTQMGQEVILRCVPISNHLYFYWYRQILGQKVEFLVSFYNNEISEKSEIFDDQFSVERPDGSNFTLKIRSTKLEDSAMYFCASSYSGYHEQYFGPGTRLTVT.

The chain employs TRBV7-6 and TRBJ1-4; D remains ambiguous. Germline V gene lookup returns CDR1 SGHVS and CDR2 FNYEAQ. CDR3 length: 13 amino acids. Trimming shortened V by 5 bases and J by 3 bases, and 7 bases separated the two germline ends. The CDR3 reads CASSPIANEKLFF. CDR3 in DNA: TGTGCCAGCAGCCCTATCGCTAATGAAAAACTGTTTTTT.

The chain employs TRBV6-5 and TRBJ1-3; TRBD1 agrees at 7 bases. This CDR3 has 14 amino acids. The germline V gene encodes CDR1 MNHEY and CDR2 SVGAGI. The junction had 4 bases not matched to a gene; V was cut back by 6 bases and J by 2 bases. The CDR3 DNA reads TGTGCCAGCAGATCAGGGGGAACTGGAAACACCATATATTTT. Translating gives CASRSGGTGNTIYF.

This clone has only one observation. V gene TRBV4-2 combines with J gene TRBJ2-7; 10 positions agree with TRBD1. The germline CDR1 and CDR2 sequences are LGHNA and YNFKEQ. V gave up 3 bases and J gave up 2 bases; unmatched junction bases: 7. The CDR3 totals 16 residues. This chain's CDR3 is CASSQEPGTGAYEQYF. DNA for the CDR3: TGTGCCAGCAGCCAGGAGCCCGGGACAGGGGCCTACGAGCAGTACTTC.

For the CDR3, the DNA is TGTGCCAGCAGCTTACGGGACTACCCTCGAGATACGCAGTATTTT. This translates into CASSLRDYPRDTQYF. The chain uses TRBV7-8 and TRBJ2-3; 7 bases map to TRBD2. The V segment lost 2 bases and the J segment 5 bases; nucleotides outside the gene matches: 7. Per the germline V gene, CDR1 is SGHVS and CDR2 is FQNEAQ. The CDR3 spans 15 residues.

The V gene is TRBV7-2, the J gene TRBJ2-1, with a weak D call TRBD1 (5 bases). The V and J ends lost 1 base and 7 bases respectively, with 14 bases between them. The CDR3 totals 15 residues. The germline V gene encodes CDR1 SGHTA and CDR2 FQGNSA. This CDR3 reads CASSLGTDKGNEQFF. The CDR3 DNA follows: TGTGCCAGCAGCTTAGGCACCGATAAGGGGAATGAGCAGTTCTTC.

This clone was seen only once. CDR3 in DNA: TGTGCCAGCAGCTGGCGGGAGTATAGCAATCAGCCCCAGCATTTT. Its protein product is CASSWREYSNQPQHF. The V and J genes are TRBV7-8 and TRBJ1-5; D remains ambiguous. The germline V gene encodes CDR1 SGHVS and CDR2 FQNEAQ. Trimming took off 4 bases at V and 0 bases at J, with 10 bases between the two ends. This CDR3 has 15 residues.

J is TRBJ2-2 and V is TRBV7-9, with D possibly TRBD2 on 6 matching bases. The germline V gene has CDR1 SEHNR and CDR2 FQNEAQ (reference sequence). This CDR3 spans 14 amino acids. Trimming took off 2 bases at V and 7 bases at J, with 11 bases between the two ends. CDR3: CASSLWGDGGELFF. CDR3 DNA: TGTGCCAGCAGCTTATGGGGGGACGGCGGGGAGCTGTTTTTT.